Below, one TCR beta chain is given with its context. Its binding antigen is unknown. One end of the junction varies from germline; a read error may be responsible. These data originate in a study of T-cell reconstitution after alpha-beta-depleted transplantation in children (dated by TCRdb to the mid-2010s). Concerning the study at large: The study quantitatively tracked T-cell immune reconstitution after TCRalphabeta/CD19-depleted allogeneic hematopoietic cell transplantation in children using TCR repertoire profiling.

Library preparation employed PCR. Sequencing was performed on an Illumina HiSeq 2500. To normalize quantification of the TCRbeta repertoire, the TCR libraries were built with molecular barcoding that relied on unique molecular identifiers. TCRdb reran the public reads through fastp at Q25 and MiXCR, keeping productive beta chains. CDR3 protein duplicates are merged, each entry listing the most common genes and DNA. Counted in this sample were approximately 490,000 distinct CDR3 sequences; about 11% of them appeared once. Just over 2% of the sample belongs to the ten largest clones. What the work shows at the level of the full study, not this receptor alone: The apparently early recovery of alphabetaT-cell counts about two months after transplant reportedly depended on only several hundred rapidly expanded clones that came from non-depleted graft cells. In some patients, the high TCRbeta diversity seen at day 60 was put down to recipient T cells and intrathymic progenitors that had survived conditioning. Hyperexpanded clone frequencies declined over subsequent months; after one year, T-cell counts and TCRbeta diversity were mostly attributed to newly produced T cells.

The CDR3 runs 18 residues from the cysteine to the phenylalanine. CDR3 DNA only is kept here, 54 bases in frame from base 1. As encoded in the germline V gene, CDR1 is SGHAT while CDR2 is FQNNGV. The sample's treatment or condition label, in plain terms: allogeneic hematopoietic cell transplantation with graft depleted of TCRalphabeta T cells and CD19 B cells. TCRalphabeta/CD19-depleted allogeneic hematopoietic cell grafts were given to the transplant recipients, all of whom were children. Sequenced material: PBMCs, taken before TCRalphabeta/CD19-depleted stem cell transplant. The chain links TRBV11-2 with TRBJ2-1; 6 matching bases give a weak D call of TRBD2. The TCR sequence derives from a child younger than 10 with inherited bone marrow failure, due to receive a stem cell transplant. The DNA sequence is given as TGTGCCAGCAGCTTAGAAGGGGTAGTGGGAGGCTCCTACAATGAGCCGTTCTTC. This sequence encodes CASSLEGVVGGSYNEPFF.